The 9 T cell receptor beta chains reported below all come from one sample, sequenced in a study of T cells after yellow fever vaccination. MiXCR was run by TCRdb on the 5' RACE reads, yielding one entry per CDR3 protein. Here the sample spans about 310,000 distinct CDR3 sequences, around 3.9% being singletons. Material: PBMCs, obtained on the day of the yellow fever booster vaccination. These receptors originate from a man aged 18 to 30 who received the YFV17D yellow fever vaccine.

The chain combines TRBV7-2 with TRBJ2-1, with 8 bases aligning to TRBD1. V shed 7 bases and J 3 bases; nucleotides not matched to a gene: 5. CDR1 and CDR2 from the germline V gene are SGHTA and FQGNSA. The CDR3 is 14 amino acids. The CDR3 protein is CASNRDRIYNEQFF. The CDR3 DNA sequence: TGTGCCAGCAACCGGGACAGGATCTACAATGAGCAGTTCTTC. The complete variable domain, with remaining parts taken from reference TRBV7-2 and TRBJ2-1, reads GAGVSQSPSNKVTEKGKDVELRCDPISGHTALYWYRQSLGQGLEFLIYFQGNSAPDKSGLPSDRFSAERTGGSVSTLTIQRTQQEDSAVYLCASNRDRIYNEQFFGPGTRLTVL.

At least ten counts were recorded for this clonotype. This chain joins TRBV5-1 and TRBJ2-3; D ambiguous. CDR1 and CDR2 (germline): SGHRS, YFSETQ. V dropped 0 bases and J dropped 2 bases, with 10 bases sitting between them. The CDR3 has 15 residues. The CDR3 loop reads CASSLGQTLTDTQYF. The DNA of the CDR3 is TGCGCCAGCAGCTTGGGGCAGACTCTCACAGATACGCAGTATTTT.

The sample holds many counts of this clonotype. The chain employs TRBV5-1 and TRBJ2-4; 8 bases agree with TRBD1. Germline-derived CDR1 and CDR2 are SGHRS and YFSETQ. This CDR3 spans 14 amino acids. Germline trimming cut 4 bases from V and 9 bases from J; bases unmatched to any gene: 9. As DNA, the CDR3 is TGCGCCAGCAGCGTATTACAGGGGGTTGGCATTCAGTACTTC. Encoded protein: CASSVLQGVGIQYF.

This clonotype was counted at least ten times. The chain couples TRBV28 to TRBJ2-1; 15 bases map to TRBD2. Germline CDR1 is MDHEN and CDR2 is SYDVKM. V was pared by 6 bases and J by 3 bases, with 6 bases of the junction left unmatched. This CDR3 contains 17 residues. CDR3: CASSPGTSGGLYNEQFF. CDR3 in DNA: TGTGCCAGCAGCCCCGGGACTAGCGGGGGGCTCTACAATGAGCAGTTCTTC.

This clonotype has just a few counts. V is TRBV9 and J is TRBJ1-4, with D unclear. The V end was cut by 2 bases, the J end by 4 bases, with 15 bases between. The germline V gene encodes CDR1 SGDLS and CDR2 YYNGEE. The CDR3 contains 16 residues. As DNA, the CDR3 is TGTGCCAGCAGCGTTGGTTATAGCAGTTATAATGAAAAACTGTTTTTT. Its translation is CASSVGYSSYNEKLFF.

This clonotype was found many times. The J gene is TRBJ2-7, the V gene TRBV6-2 or TRBV6-3; D not certain. The CDR3 extends over 13 amino acids. V dropped 4 bases and J dropped 2 bases, with 9 bases sitting between them. Per germline, CDR1 MNHEY and CDR2 SVGEGT. CDR3 DNA sequence: TGTGCCAGCAGTTCCGCCAACCCCTACGAGCAGTACTTC. Translated, it gives CASSSANPYEQYF.

The chain links TRBV7-2 to TRBJ2-1; D might be TRBD1 or TRBD2, each matching 7 bases. The CDR3 spans 16 residues. Trimming took off 5 bases at V and 2 bases at J, with 16 bases between the two ends. CDR1 and CDR2 from the germline V gene are SGHTA and FQGNSA. Here the CDR3 reads CASSAQGTMAYNEQFF. The CDR3 DNA reads as TGTGCCAGCAGCGCACAGGGGACTATGGCCTACAATGAGCAGTTCTTC.

The rearrangement links TRBV11-2 to TRBJ2-2, with D perhaps matching TRBD2 (6 bases). Germline assignment: CDR1 SGHAT and CDR2 FQNNGV. CDR3 length: 16 residues. The V end lost 7 bases, the J end lost 3 bases, and 18 bases lay between the germline ends. CDR3 nucleotide sequence: TGTGCCAGCATCCAGGCGGGCAGGAGGGACACCGGGGAGCTGTTTTTT. As protein: CASIQAGRRDTGELFF. Filled out from reference TRBV11-2 and TRBJ2-2, the complete variable domain reads EAGVAQSPRYKIIEKRQSVAFWCNPISGHATLYWYQQILGQGPKLLIQFQNNGVVDDSQLPKDRFSAERLKGVDSTLKIQPAKLEDSAVYLCASIQAGRRDTGELFFGEGSRLTVL.

This clonotype was detected many times. The CDR3 nucleotides are TGTGCCAGCAGCCAAGAACCCCCCCAGGGGAGGTCAGATACGCAGTATTTT. It codes for CASSQEPPQGRSDTQYF. This chain joins TRBV3-1 and TRBJ2-3; perhaps D is TRBD1 or TRBD2 (6 bases each). Trimming shortened V by 0 bases and J by 4 bases, and 17 bases separated the two germline ends. The CDR3 consists of 17 residues. CDR1 is LGHDT, CDR2 YNNKEL, per germline (reference sequence).